One T cell receptor (beta chain) is described in this entry. Its antigen remains unknown. Described treatment: roughly 20 received Ad26.COV2.S at low or high dose, single or two shots; 5 received placebo; per-sample allocation not given. Samples analyzed were those drawn on day 63 after the first vaccine or placebo injection. SARS-CoV-2 spike from the Wuhan strain was encoded by the vaccine, an Ad26 vector. This sample is part of a study of Ad26.COV2.S vaccination and SARS-CoV-2 variants. Generated by immunoSEQ multiplex PCR, the TCRdb table keeps only in-frame clones and is missing some. This sample has some 350,000 clones, with roughly 88% found just once. Study results and caveats: Across vaccine and placebo recipients, the breadth of non-spike TCRs was similar.

The sequence derives from a person aged 18-60 years who received the Ad26.COV2.S COVID-19 vaccine or a placebo. The sample was peripheral blood, taken in a trial of Ad26.COV2.S vaccine versus placebo.

The CDR3 DNA is TGTGCCAGCAGTGATGTTAAGGGACTAGCGGTGAGAGCGGGGCAGTTCTTC. It codes for CASSDVKGLAVRAGQFF. V is TRBV2 and J is TRBJ2-1; 11 bases fit TRBD2. This CDR3 comprises 17 residues. Per germline, CDR1 SNHLY and CDR2 FYNNEI. V was pared by 3 bases and J by 12 bases, with 16 bases of the junction left unmatched.